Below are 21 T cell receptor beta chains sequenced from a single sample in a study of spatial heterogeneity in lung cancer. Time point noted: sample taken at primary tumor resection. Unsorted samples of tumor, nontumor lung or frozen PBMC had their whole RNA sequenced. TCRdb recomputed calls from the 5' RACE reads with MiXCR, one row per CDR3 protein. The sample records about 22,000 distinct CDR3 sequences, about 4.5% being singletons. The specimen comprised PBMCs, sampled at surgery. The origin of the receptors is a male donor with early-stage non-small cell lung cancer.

CDR3 protein: CASSLGTGDNQPQHF. In nucleotides, the CDR3 is TGCGCCAGCAGCCTAGGGACAGGAGACAATCAGCCCCAGCATTTT. V is TRBV5-1 and J is TRBJ1-5; the match to TRBD1 covers 8 bases. The CDR3 runs 15 residues. Germline assignment: CDR1 SGHRS and CDR2 YFSETQ. Germline trimming cut 4 bases from V and 3 bases from J; bases unmatched to any gene: 6.

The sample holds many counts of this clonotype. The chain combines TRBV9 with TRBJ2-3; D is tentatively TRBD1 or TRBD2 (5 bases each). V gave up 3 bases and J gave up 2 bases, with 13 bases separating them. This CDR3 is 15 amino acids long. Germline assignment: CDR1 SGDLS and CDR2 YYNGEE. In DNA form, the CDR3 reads TGTGCCAGCAGCGGCTGGGGGATCTCCACAGATACGCAGTATTTT. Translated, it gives CASSGWGISTDTQYF.

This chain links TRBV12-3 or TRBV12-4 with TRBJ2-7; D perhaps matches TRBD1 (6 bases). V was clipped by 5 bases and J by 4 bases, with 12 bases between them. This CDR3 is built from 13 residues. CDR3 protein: CASSPGQLYEQYF. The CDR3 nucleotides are TGTGCCAGCAGTCCGGGACAACTATACGAGCAGTACTTC.

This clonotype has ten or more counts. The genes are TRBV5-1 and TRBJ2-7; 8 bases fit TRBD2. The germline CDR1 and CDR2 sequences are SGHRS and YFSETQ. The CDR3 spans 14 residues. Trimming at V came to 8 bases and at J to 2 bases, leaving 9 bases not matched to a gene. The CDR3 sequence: CASSGRGATYEQYF. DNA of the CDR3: TGCGCCAGTAGCGGGCGGGGGGCGACCTACGAGCAGTACTTC.

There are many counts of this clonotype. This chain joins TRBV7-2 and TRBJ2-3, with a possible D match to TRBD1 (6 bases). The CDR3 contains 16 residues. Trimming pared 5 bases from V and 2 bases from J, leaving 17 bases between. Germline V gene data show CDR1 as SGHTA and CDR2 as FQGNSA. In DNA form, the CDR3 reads TGTGCCAGCAGCACTTATCCCGGGACATACACAGATACGCAGTATTTT. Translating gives CASSTYPGTYTDTQYF.

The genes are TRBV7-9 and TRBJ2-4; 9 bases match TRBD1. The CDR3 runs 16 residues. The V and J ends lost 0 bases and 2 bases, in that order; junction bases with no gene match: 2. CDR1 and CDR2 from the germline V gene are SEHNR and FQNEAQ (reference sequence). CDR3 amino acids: CASSLAYRGPKNIQYF. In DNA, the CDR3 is TGTGCCAGCAGCTTAGCTTACAGGGGGCCCAAAAACATTCAGTACTTC.

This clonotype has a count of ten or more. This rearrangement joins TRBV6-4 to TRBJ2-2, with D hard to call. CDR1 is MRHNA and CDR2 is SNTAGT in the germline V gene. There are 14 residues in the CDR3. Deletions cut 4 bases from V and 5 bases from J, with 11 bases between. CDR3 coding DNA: TGTGCCAGCAGTGTCGGTGCAGAGACCGGGGAGCTGTTTTTT. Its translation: CASSVGAETGELFF.

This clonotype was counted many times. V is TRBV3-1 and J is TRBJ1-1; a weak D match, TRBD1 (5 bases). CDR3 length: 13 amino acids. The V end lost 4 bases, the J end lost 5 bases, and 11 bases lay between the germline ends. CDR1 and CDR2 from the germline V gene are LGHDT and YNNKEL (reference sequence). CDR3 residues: CASSPPGLTEAFF. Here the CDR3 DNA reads TGTGCCAGCAGCCCCCCAGGGCTTACTGAAGCTTTCTTT.

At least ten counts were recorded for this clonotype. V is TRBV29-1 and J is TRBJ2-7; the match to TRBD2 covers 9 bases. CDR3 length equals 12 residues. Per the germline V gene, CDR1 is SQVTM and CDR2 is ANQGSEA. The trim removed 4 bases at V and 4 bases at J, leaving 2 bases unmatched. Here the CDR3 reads CSVGSGRYEQYF. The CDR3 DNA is TGCAGCGTTGGTAGCGGGAGATACGAGCAGTACTTC.

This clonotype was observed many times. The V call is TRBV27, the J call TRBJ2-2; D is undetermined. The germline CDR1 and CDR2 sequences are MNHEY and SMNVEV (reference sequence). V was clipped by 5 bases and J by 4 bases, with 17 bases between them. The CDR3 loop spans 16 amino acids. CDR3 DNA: TGTGCCAGCAGTCTCCCTGGGGTCAAGCCCACCGGGGAGCTGTTTTTT. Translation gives CASSLPGVKPTGELFF.

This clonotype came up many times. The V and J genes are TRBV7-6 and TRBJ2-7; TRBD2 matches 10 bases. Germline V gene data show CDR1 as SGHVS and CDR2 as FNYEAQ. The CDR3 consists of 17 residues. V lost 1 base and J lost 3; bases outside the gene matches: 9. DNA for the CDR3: TGTGCCAGCAGCTTAGAAGAAGCGGGGGGGCCGATCTACGAGCAGTACTTC. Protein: CASSLEEAGGPIYEQYF. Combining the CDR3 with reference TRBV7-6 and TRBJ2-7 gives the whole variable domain GAGVSQSPRYKVTKRGQDVALRCDPISGHVSLYWYRQALGQGPEFLTYFNYEAQQDKSGLPNDRFSAERPEGSISTLTIQRTEQRDSAMYRCASSLEEAGGPIYEQYFGPGTRLTVT.

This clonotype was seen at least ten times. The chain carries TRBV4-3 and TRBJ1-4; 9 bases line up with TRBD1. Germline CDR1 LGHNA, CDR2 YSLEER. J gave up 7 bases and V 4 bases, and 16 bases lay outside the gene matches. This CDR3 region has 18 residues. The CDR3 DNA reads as TGCGCCAGCAGCCCGTCAGCACAGGGGGCGAATCTGGGTGAAAAACTGTTTTTT. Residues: CASSPSAQGANLGEKLFF.

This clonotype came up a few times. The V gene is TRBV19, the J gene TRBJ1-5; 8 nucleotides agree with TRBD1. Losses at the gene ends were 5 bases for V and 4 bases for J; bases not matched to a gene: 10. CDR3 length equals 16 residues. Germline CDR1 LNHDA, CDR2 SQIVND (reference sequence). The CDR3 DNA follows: TGTGCCAGTAGTTCTTCTGGGACAGGAGATAATCAGCCCCAGCATTTT. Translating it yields CASSSSGTGDNQPQHF.

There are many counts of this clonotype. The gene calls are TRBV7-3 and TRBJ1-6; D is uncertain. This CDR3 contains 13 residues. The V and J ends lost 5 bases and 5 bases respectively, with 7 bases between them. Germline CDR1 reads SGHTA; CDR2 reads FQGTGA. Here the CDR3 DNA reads TGTGCCAGCAGCCCGCATAATAATTCACCCCTCCACTTT. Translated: CASSPHNNSPLHF. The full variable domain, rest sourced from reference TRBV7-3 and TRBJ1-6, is GAGVSQTPSNKVTEKGKYVELRCDPISGHTALYWYRQSLGQGPEFLIYFQGTGAADDSGLPNDRFFAVRPEGSVSTLKIQRTERGDSAVYLCASSPHNNSPLHFGNGTRLTVT.

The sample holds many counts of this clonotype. The CDR3, as DNA: TGTGCCAGCAGCTTTACCCTCGGACAGGGGCACGGCTACACCTTC. Its translation is CASSFTLGQGHGYTF. The chain is built from TRBV12-3 or TRBV12-4 and TRBJ1-2, with TRBD1 matching 9 bases. V was pared by 6 bases and J by 8 bases, with 13 bases of the junction left unmatched. The CDR3 is made up of 15 amino acids.

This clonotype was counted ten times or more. CDR3 bases: TGTGCCAGCAGTTTAACAGATATGAACACTGAAGCTTTCTTT. Residues: CASSLTDMNTEAFF. The chain carries TRBV12-3 or TRBV12-4 and TRBJ1-1; D remains unclear. The CDR3 is 14 residues long. V lost 2 bases, J lost 0 bases, and 7 bases lay in between.

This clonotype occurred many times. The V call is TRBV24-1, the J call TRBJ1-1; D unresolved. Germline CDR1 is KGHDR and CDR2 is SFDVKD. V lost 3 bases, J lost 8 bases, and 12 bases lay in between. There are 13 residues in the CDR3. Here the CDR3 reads CATSDPGRTEAFF. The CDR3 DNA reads TGTGCCACCAGTGATCCGGGCCGGACGGAAGCTTTCTTT.

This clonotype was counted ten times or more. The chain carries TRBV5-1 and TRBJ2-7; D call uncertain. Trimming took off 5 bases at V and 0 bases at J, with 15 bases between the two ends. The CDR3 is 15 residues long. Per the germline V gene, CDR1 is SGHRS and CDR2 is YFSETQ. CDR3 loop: CASSLLAESSYEQYF. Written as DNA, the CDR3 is TGCGCCAGCAGTCTATTGGCGGAGAGCTCCTACGAGCAGTACTTC.

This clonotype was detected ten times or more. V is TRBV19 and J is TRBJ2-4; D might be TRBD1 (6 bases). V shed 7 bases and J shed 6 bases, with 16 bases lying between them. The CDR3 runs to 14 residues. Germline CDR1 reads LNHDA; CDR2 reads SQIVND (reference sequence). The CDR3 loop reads CASTEGGNLNIQYF. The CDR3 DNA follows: TGTGCCAGTACCGAAGGGGGAAATTTAAACATTCAGTACTTC.

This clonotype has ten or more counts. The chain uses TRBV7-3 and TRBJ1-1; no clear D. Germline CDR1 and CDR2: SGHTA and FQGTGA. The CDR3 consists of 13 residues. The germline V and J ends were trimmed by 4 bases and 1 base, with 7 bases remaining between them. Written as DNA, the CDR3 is TGTGCCAGCAGCTCCTTCCAGAACACTGAAGCTTTCTTT. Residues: CASSSFQNTEAFF. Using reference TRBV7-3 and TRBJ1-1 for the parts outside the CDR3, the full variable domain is GAGVSQTPSNKVTEKGKYVELRCDPISGHTALYWYRQSLGQGPEFLIYFQGTGAADDSGLPNDRFFAVRPEGSVSTLKIQRTERGDSAVYLCASSSFQNTEAFFGQGTRLTVV.

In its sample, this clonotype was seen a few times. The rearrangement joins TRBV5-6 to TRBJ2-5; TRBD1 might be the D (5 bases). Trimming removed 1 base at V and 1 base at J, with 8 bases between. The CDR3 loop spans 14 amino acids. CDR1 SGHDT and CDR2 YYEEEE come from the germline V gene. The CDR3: CASSLYQGQETQYF. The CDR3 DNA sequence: TGTGCCAGCAGCTTGTATCAGGGCCAAGAGACCCAGTACTTC.